One sample yielded the 8 T cell receptor beta chains listed below, sequenced in a study of blood T cell repertoires in COVID-19. Method: immunoSEQ multiplex PCR; TCRdb's copy keeps in-frame clones and lacks some. The data contain 200,000 to 250,000 clones, less than 90% of them singletons. The sequencing sample was made of PBMCs or T cells enriched from blood (not recorded which). The receptor source for this set is a woman aged 45-59 years in a cohort exposed to, infected with or recovered from COVID-19 (not recorded which).

With respect to this clone: Germline and junction disagree at one end, which may indicate a read error. The CDR3 sequence: CASSLAVDTIYF. CDR3 nucleotides: TGTGCCAGCAGCCTAGCCGTAGACACCATATATTTT. This rearrangement joins TRBV7-9 to TRBJ1-3, with no clear D. Per the germline V gene, CDR1 is SEHNR and CDR2 is FQNEAQ (reference sequence). The CDR3 covers 12 residues.

This sequence joins TRBV7-9 and TRBJ2-3; no firm D call. Trimming took 5 bases from V and 0 from J, leaving 12 bases between them. Germline CDR1 is SEHNR and CDR2 is FQNEAQ (reference sequence). The CDR3 is 15 residues long. CDR3 in amino acids: CASSHLYGSTDTQYF. CDR3 DNA sequence: TGTGCCAGCAGCCACTTATACGGGAGCACAGATACGCAGTATTTT. The full variable domain, its missing parts supplied by reference TRBV7-9 and TRBJ2-3, is DTGVSQNPRHKITKRGQNVTFRCDPISEHNRLYWYRQTLGQGPEFLTYFQNEAQLEKSRLLSDRFSAERPKGSFSTLEIQRTEQGDSAMYLCASSHLYGSTDTQYFGPGTRLTVL.

The chain recombines TRBV18 with TRBJ2-1, with a tentative D call TRBD1 (6 bases). The ends were cut back, 2 bases at V and 7 bases at J, with 15 bases in the middle. Germline lookup yields CDR1 KGHSH and CDR2 LQKENI. CDR3 length: 15 amino acids. In DNA, the CDR3 is TGTGCCAGCTCACCATGGAAGGGACAATCGAATGAGCAGTTCTTC. Translated, it gives CASSPWKGQSNEQFF.

The gene calls are TRBV28 and TRBJ1-4; 8 bases agree with TRBD1. Per germline, CDR1 MDHEN and CDR2 SYDVKM. V trimming: 5 bases; J trimming: 7 bases; junction bases outside the gene matches: 21. The CDR3 is 19 residues long. The CDR3 here is CASSHMRRTGRGIGEKLFF. In DNA, the CDR3 is TGTGCCAGCAGTCACATGAGAAGGACAGGGAGGGGGATCGGTGAAAAACTGTTTTTT.

This clone has only one observation. The rearrangement links TRBV7-2 to TRBJ1-4; TRBD1 agrees at 7 bases. CDR1 is SGHTA and CDR2 is FQGNSA in the germline V gene. V lost 5 bases to trimming and J lost 8 bases; unmatched junction nucleotides: 8. The CDR3 covers 14 residues. The CDR3 loop reads CASSPRQGGEKLFF. DNA of the CDR3: TGTGCCAGCAGCCCTCGACAGGGCGGGGAAAAACTGTTTTTT.

The chain has TRBV19 and TRBJ1-5; possible D gene TRBD1, 5 bases. Per germline, CDR1 LNHDA and CDR2 SQIVND (reference sequence). The CDR3 loop spans 17 amino acids. V was clipped by 4 bases and J by 0 bases, with 16 bases between them. The CDR3 DNA reads as TGTGCCAGTAGTACCCTCGGGGGGGGGTATAGCAATCAGCCCCAGCATTTT. This sequence encodes CASSTLGGGYSNQPQHF.

The rearrangement links TRBV5-1 to TRBJ1-1; 8 bases map to TRBD1. This CDR3 has 14 amino acids. The V gene end was trimmed by 0 bases and the J gene end by 6 bases; junction bases not matched to a gene: 4. Looked up from germline, CDR1 is SGHRS and CDR2 is YFSETQ. CDR3 nucleotide sequence: TGCGCCAGCAGCTTGGGCTCAGGGGGCTCTGAAGCTTTCTTT. Its protein is CASSLGSGGSEAFF.

The chain links TRBV6-2 or TRBV6-3 to TRBJ2-2; 9 nucleotides match TRBD2. V dropped 0 bases and J dropped 6; count of bases not matched to a gene: 2. Germline V CDR1 and CDR2: MNHEY, SVGEGT. The CDR3 has 15 amino acids. CDR3 in amino acids: CASSYSRLAAGELFF. DNA of the CDR3: TGTGCCAGCAGTTACTCCCGACTAGCGGCCGGGGAGCTGTTTTTT.